This T cell receptor (beta chain) stems from a study of blood T cell repertoires in COVID-19. Study summary: COVID-19 samples collected from the United States, Italy and Spain covered acute and convalescent phases. In each case, the material was cDNA or gDNA derived from T cells, B-cell-depleted T cells, or PBMCs.

Germline CDR1 reads LGHDT; CDR2 reads YNNKEL (reference sequence). V trimming: 4 bases; J trimming: 4 bases; junction bases outside the gene matches: 3. This CDR3 has 13 residues. Authors' analysis steps: Researchers report that nucleated cell counts were estimated from reference gene primer amplification. Assay used: immunoSEQ multiplex PCR; TCRdb lists only in-frame clones, some missing. V and J calls plus clone size are reproduced from that table; the DNA served to infer D and trimming. The sample carries 65,000 to 85,000 clones, about nine tenths recorded once. The gene calls are TRBV3-1 (or the pseudogene TRBV3-2) and TRBJ1-2; 7 bases are shared with TRBD1. Specimen: peripheral blood. The receptor was derived from a human donor in a cohort sampled during active COVID-19. The DNA for the CDR3 is TGTGCCAGCAGCCCGCAGGGGGGCTATGGCTACACCTTC. Amino acid sequence: CASSPQGGYGYTF.